This T cell receptor (beta chain) was captured by sequencing in a study of shared clonotypes between healthy human individuals. Study-level results: A generally larger estimated richness was seen in naive subsets than in memory subsets.

On this clone: Its antigen is as yet unknown. Distinct nucleotide sequences in the sample also encode this CDR3.

TCRdb keeps only in-frame clones here, not all; method: immunoSEQ multiplex PCR. Here the sample spans about 2.4 million clones, 80% to 95% being singletons. Trimming took off 6 bases at V and 2 bases at J, with 13 bases between the two ends. The CDR3 contains 14 residues. Germline V gene lookup returns CDR1 MDHEN and CDR2 SYDVKM. V and J are TRBV28 and TRBJ1-2; D uncertain. The receptor comes from a man between 18 and 29 years old in good health. Some clones in this sample may be carry-over from other donors' samples. Sequencing input: naive CD4+ T cells from PBMCs. Regarding subset: CD45RA+ positively selected. The DNA of the CDR3 is TGTGCCAGCAGCCCAAGGACGGCAAACTATGGCTACACCTTC. Its protein product is CASSPRTANYGYTF.